This T cell receptor (beta chain) was profiled in a study of cytomegalovirus exposure and HLA in healthy donors. Primers: 60 Vbeta forward and 13 Jbeta reverse. The repertoire was sequenced with immunoSEQ multiplex PCR; TCRdb's copy has only in-frame clones and lacks some. This listing includes some 71,000 clones. The germline CDR1 and CDR2 sequences are SGHKS and YYEKEE (reference sequence). The CDR3 has 17 residues. The V and J ends lost 4 bases and 7 bases, in that order; junction bases with no gene match: 17. Sequenced: PBMCs. This TCR derives from a woman between 25 and 40 years old in good health and CMV-seronegative. The V call is TRBV5-5, the J call TRBJ1-2, with 9 bases aligning to TRBD1. The CDR3 nucleotides are TGTGCCAGCAGCACTTGGGGGGGCCGGGACAGGGACTCTGGCTACACCTTC. As protein: CASSTWGGRDRDSGYTF.